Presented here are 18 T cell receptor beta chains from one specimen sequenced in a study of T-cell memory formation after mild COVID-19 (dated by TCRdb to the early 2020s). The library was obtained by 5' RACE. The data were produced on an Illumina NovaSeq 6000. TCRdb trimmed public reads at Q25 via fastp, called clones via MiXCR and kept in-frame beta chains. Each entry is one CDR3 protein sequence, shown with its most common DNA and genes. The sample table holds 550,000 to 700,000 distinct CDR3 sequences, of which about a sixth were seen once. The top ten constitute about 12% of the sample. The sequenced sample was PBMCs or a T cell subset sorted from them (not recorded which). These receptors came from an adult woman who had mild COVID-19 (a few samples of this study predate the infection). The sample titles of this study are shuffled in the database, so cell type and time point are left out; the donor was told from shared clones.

The CDR3, as DNA: TGTGCCACCAGATTAGGGACAGTAACTGAAGCTTTCTTT. This gives the protein CATRLGTVTEAFF. J is TRBJ1-1 and V is TRBV24-1; 7 positions match TRBD1. Trimming at V came to 7 bases and at J to 5 bases, leaving 6 bases not matched to a gene. The CDR3 totals 13 residues. CDR1 is KGHDR, CDR2 SFDVKD, per germline.

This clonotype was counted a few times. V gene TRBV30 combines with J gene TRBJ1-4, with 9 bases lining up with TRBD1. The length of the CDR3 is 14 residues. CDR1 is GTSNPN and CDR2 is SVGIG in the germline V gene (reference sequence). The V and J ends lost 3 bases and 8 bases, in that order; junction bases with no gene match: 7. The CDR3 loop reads CAWRTQGAYEKLFF. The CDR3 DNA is TGTGCCTGGAGAACACAGGGGGCGTACGAAAAACTGTTTTTT.

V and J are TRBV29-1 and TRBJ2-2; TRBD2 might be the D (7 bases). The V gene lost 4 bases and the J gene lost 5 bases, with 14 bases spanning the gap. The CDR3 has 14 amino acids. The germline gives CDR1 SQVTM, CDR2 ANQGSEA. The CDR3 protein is CSVVLAGATGELFF. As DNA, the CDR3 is TGCAGCGTTGTCCTTGCGGGGGCGACCGGGGAGCTGTTTTTT.

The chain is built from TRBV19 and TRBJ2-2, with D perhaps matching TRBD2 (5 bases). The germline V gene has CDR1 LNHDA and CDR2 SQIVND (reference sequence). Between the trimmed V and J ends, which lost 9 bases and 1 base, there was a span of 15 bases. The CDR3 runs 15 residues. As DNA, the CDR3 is TGTGCCAGCCTGCAAAGCGGAGGGAACACCGGGGAGCTGTTTTTT. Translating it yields CASLQSGGNTGELFF.

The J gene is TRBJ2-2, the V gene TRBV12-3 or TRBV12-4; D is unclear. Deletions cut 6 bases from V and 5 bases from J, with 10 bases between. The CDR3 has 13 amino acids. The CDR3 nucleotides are TGTGCCAGCAGATCCTTGATGACCGGGGAGCTGTTTTTT. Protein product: CASRSLMTGELFF.

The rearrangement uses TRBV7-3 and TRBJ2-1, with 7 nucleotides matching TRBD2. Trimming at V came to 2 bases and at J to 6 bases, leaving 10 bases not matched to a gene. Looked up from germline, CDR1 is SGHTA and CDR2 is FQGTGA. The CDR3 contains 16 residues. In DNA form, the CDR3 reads TGTGCCAGCAGCTTACGGGGAGCGGGAAAGGGCAATGAGCAGTTCTTC. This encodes CASSLRGAGKGNEQFF.

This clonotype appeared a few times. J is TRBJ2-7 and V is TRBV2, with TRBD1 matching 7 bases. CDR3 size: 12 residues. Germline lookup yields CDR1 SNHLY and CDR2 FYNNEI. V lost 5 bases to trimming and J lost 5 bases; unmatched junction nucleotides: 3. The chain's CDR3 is CASSPGGHEQYF. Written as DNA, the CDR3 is TGTGCCAGCAGTCCAGGGGGACACGAGCAGTACTTC.

CDR3 nucleotides: TGTGCCAGCAGTTACTCAGGGGCTTCCTTACCTTACAATGAGCAGTTCTTC. Translated, it gives CASSYSGASLPYNEQFF. This chain connects TRBV6-5 to TRBJ2-1, with TRBD1 as a possible D gene (5 bases). This CDR3 comprises 17 residues. V shed 0 bases and J shed 4 bases, with 16 bases lying between them. Germline V gene data show CDR1 as MNHEY and CDR2 as SVGAGI.

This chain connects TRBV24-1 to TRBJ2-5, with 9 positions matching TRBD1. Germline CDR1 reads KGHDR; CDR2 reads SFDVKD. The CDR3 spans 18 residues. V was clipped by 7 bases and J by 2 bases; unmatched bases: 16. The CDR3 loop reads CATSETGGKRYTQETQYF. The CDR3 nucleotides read TGTGCCACCAGCGAGACAGGGGGGAAACGCTACACGCAAGAGACCCAGTACTTC.

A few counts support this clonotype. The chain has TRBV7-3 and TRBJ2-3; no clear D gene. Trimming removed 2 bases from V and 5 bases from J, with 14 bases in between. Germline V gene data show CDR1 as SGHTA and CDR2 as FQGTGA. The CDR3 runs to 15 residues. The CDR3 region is CASSLYHGTLDTQYF. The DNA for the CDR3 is TGTGCCAGCAGCTTATATCACGGAACTTTAGATACGCAGTATTTT.

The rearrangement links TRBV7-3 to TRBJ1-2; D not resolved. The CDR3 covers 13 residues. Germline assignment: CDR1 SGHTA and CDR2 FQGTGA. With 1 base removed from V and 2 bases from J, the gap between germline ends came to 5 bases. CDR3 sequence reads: CASSLSKNYGYTF. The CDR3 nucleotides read TGTGCCAGCAGCTTAAGTAAAAACTATGGCTACACCTTC.

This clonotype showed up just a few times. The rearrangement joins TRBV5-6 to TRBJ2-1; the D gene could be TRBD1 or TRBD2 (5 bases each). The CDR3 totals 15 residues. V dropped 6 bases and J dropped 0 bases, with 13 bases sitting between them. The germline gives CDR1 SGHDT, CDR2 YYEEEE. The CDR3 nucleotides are TGTGCCAGCACCTCCGGGGCGAGCTCCTACAATGAGCAGTTCTTC. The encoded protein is CASTSGASSYNEQFF.

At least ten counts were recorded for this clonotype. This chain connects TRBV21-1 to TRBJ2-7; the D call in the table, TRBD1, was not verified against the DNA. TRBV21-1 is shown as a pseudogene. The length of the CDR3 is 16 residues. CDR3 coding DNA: TGTGCCAGCAGCAAAGGGGAGGACAGGTTATTCTACGAGCAGTACTTC. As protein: CASSKGEDRLFYEQYF.

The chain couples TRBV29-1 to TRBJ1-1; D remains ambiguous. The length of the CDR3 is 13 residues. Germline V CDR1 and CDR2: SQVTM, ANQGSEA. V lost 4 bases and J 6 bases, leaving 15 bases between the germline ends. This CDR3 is CSVGRSRTPEAFF. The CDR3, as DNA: TGCAGCGTTGGTCGGTCCCGGACCCCTGAAGCTTTCTTT.

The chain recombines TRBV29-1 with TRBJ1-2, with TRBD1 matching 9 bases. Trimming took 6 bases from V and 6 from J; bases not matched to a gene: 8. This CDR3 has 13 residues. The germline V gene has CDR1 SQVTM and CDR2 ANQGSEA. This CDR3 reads CSVGQGRLDGYTF. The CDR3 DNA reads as TGCAGCGTCGGACAGGGGAGGTTAGATGGCTACACCTTC.

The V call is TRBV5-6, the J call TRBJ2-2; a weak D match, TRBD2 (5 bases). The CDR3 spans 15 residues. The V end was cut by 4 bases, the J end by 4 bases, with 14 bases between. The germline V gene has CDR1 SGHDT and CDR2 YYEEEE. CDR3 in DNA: TGTGCCAGCAGCAGAACCGGGGTCGGCACCGGGGAGCTGTTTTTT. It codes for CASSRTGVGTGELFF.

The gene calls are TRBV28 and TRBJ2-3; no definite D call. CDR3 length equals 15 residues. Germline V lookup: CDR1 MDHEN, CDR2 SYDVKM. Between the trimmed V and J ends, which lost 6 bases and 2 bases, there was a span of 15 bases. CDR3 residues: CASSQTQGSTDTQYF. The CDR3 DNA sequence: TGTGCCAGCAGCCAGACCCAAGGATCCACAGATACGCAGTATTTT.

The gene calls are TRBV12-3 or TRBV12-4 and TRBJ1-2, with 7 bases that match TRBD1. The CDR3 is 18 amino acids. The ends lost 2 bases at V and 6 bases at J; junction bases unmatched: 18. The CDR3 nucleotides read TGTGCCAGCAGTTTAACCCTCGGGTCGACAGGGTCGGGTAATGGCTACACCTTC. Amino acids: CASSLTLGSTGSGNGYTF.